Listed here is a single T cell receptor beta chain. Its target is unknown. A second 7 to 11 cycle PCR used barcoded and J-beta primers. TCRdb re-derived calls from the 5' RACE reads in MiXCR, one entry per CDR3 protein. The sample has 1.5 million to 2 million distinct CDR3 sequences, around 42% seen once. The sample is drawn from a study of blood T cells in healthy people across ages. Study conclusions and caveats: Across the age range, TCR beta diversity per million T cells fell in a roughly linear way.

Collection of 8.5 to 10 milliliters of peripheral blood was performed for each donor. The sample consisted of blood. The receptor comes from a human donor in good health.

CDR3 region: CAIKGSGGPSYNEQFF. In DNA, the CDR3 is TGTGCCATCAAGGGTAGCGGGGGCCCCTCCTACAATGAGCAGTTCTTC. The chain is built from TRBV10-3 and TRBJ2-1; TRBD2 matches at 9 bases. Germline CDR1 reads ENHRY; CDR2 reads SYGVKD. This CDR3 has 16 residues. J lost 0 bases, V lost 7 bases, and 7 bases had no gene match.